This T cell receptor (beta chain) was recorded in a study of blood T cell repertoires in COVID-19. Background on the study: Sites across the United States, Italy and Spain contributed samples from acute and convalescent COVID-19. T cells, B-cell-depleted T cells, or PBMCs provided the cDNA or gDNA that served as material.

Methods used by the authors: Estimation of nucleated cell counts relied on the amplification of reference gene primers. Sequencing was performed with immunoSEQ multiplex PCR; in TCRdb, only in-frame clones are kept and a portion is missing. V and J calls and clone size follow that table, whereas D and trimming were derived from the DNA. The table shows under 350,000 clones, with approximately 83% occurring only once. This clone showed up just a few times. In germline, CDR1 is MNHEY, CDR2 SMNVEV (reference sequence). The V gene end was trimmed by 5 bases and the J gene end by 6 bases; junction bases not matched to a gene: 8. This CDR3 spans 15 amino acids.

The chain carries TRBV27 and TRBJ1-5; 9 bases are shared with TRBD1. This TCR was recovered from a woman in her 70s with acute or convalescent COVID-19. The sequenced sample was peripheral blood. CDR3 in DNA: TGTGCCAGCAGTCCGAAGACAGGGGGACGTCAGCCCCAGCATTTT. The encoded protein is CASSPKTGGRQPQHF.